The 7 T cell receptor beta chains below all came from one sample that was sequenced in a study of cytomegalovirus exposure and HLA in healthy donors. The table came from immunoSEQ multiplex PCR; TCRdb's copy has only in-frame clones and leaves some out. Found here are around 300,000 clones, approximately 90% of them singletons; the top ten hold roughly 0.93%. The sample consisted of PBMCs. The source of these receptors is a woman aged 18-30 years in good health and CMV-seronegative.

The V gene is TRBV5-1, the J gene TRBJ1-1; D call uncertain. This CDR3 region has 14 residues. V shed 0 bases and J shed 4 bases, with 10 bases lying between them. Germline CDR1 and CDR2: SGHRS and YFSETQ. CDR3 in amino acids: CASSLVEGITEAFF. The CDR3 DNA sequence: TGCGCCAGCAGCTTGGTGGAGGGAATCACTGAAGCTTTCTTT.

The V and J genes are TRBV19 and TRBJ2-3; 8 bases fit TRBD1. V dropped 6 bases and J dropped 5; count of bases not matched to a gene: 10. The CDR3 is made up of 15 amino acids. From germline, CDR1 is LNHDA and CDR2 SQIVND (reference sequence). The CDR3 region is CASSPPGQVKDTQYF. Here the CDR3 DNA reads TGTGCCAGTAGCCCACCGGGACAGGTGAAAGATACGCAGTATTTT.

This clone was found once. The J gene is TRBJ2-7, the V gene TRBV10-3; 11 bases match TRBD2. The CDR3 sequence is 16 residues long. The ends lost 3 bases at V and 3 bases at J; junction bases unmatched: 7. Germline assignment: CDR1 ENHRY and CDR2 SYGVKD. The CDR3 sequence: CAISDWTSGSVYEQYF. DNA for the CDR3: TGTGCCATCAGTGATTGGACTAGCGGGTCAGTCTACGAGCAGTACTTC.

The V and J genes are TRBV27 and TRBJ1-4, with D perhaps TRBD1 (6 bases). Looked up from germline, CDR1 is MNHEY and CDR2 is SMNVEV (reference sequence). The CDR3 loop spans 16 amino acids. Trimming stripped 2 bases from V and 10 bases from J, with 20 bases between. The CDR3 region is CASSLLQGIRLGKLFF. The CDR3 nucleotides are TGTGCCAGCAGTTTACTTCAGGGGATTAGGCTTGGAAAACTGTTTTTT.

The V and J genes are TRBV7-9 and TRBJ1-5; 8 bases agree with TRBD1. The CDR3 contains 16 residues. Trimming at V came to 8 bases and at J to 0 bases, leaving 9 bases not matched to a gene. Germline lookup yields CDR1 SEHNR and CDR2 FQNEAQ (reference sequence). CDR3 nucleotide sequence: TGTGCCAGCGGACAGGGACGAAATTATAGCAATCAGCCCCAGCATTTT. This gives the protein CASGQGRNYSNQPQHF. The full variable domain, in which reference TRBV7-9 and TRBJ1-5 provide the parts outside the CDR3, is DTGVSQNPRHKITKRGQNVTFRCDPISEHNRLYWYRQTLGQGPEFLTYFQNEAQLEKSRLLSDRFSAERPKGSFSTLEIQRTEQGDSAMYLCASGQGRNYSNQPQHFGDGTRLSIL.

The rearrangement uses TRBV2 and TRBJ1-1; D unresolved. The CDR3 has 13 amino acids. Germline lookup yields CDR1 SNHLY and CDR2 FYNNEI. Deletions cut 7 bases from V and 4 bases from J, with 13 bases between. The CDR3 bases are TGTGCCAGCATACAGAGAAGATCCACTGAAGCTTTCTTT. As protein: CASIQRRSTEAFF.

The chain joins TRBV30 to TRBJ2-7; perhaps TRBD2 as D (5 bases). From germline, CDR1 is GTSNPN and CDR2 SVGIG (reference sequence). V was trimmed by 4 bases and J by 0 bases, leaving 10 bases between them. The CDR3 has 13 residues. The CDR3 DNA sequence: TGTGCCTGGAAACTCGGGAACTCCTACGAGCAGTACTTC. Encoded protein: CAWKLGNSYEQYF.